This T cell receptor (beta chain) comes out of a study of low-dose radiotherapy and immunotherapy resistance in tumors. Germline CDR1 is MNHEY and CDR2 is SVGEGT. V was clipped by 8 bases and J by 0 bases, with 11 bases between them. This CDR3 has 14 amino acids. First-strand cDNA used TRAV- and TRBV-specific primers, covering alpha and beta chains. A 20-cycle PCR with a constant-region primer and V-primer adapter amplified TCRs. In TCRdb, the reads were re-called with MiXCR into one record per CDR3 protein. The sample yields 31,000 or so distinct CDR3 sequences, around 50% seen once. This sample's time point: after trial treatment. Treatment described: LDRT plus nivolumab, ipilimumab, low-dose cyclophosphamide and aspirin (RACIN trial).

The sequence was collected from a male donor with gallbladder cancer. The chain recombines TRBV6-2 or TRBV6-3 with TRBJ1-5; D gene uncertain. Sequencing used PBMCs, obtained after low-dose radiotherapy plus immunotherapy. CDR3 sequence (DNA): TGTGCCAGCGGGGAAGGCTATAGCAATCAGCCCCAGCATTTT. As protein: CASGEGYSNQPQHF.